The clone carrying this T cell receptor beta chain was detected ten times or more. Its antigen is currently unknown. Diagnoses used clinical symptoms, serum thyroxine and TRAb, thyroid ultrasound and orbital computed tomography. TCR beta CDR3 sequences were amplified from RNA transcripts. During a first-round RT-PCR of the TCR CDR3, the HTBI primer set was used. TCRdb itself ran the multiplex PCR reads through MiXCR, one entry per CDR3 protein. The profile shows 350,000 to 400,000 distinct CDR3 sequences, 15% to 20% of them singletons. The sample belongs to a study of T cells in Graves' hyperthyroidism and ophthalmopathy. Overall study results and limits: Median prediction lead before ophthalmopathy onset was around seven months with the model.

The sequence was obtained from a man in his late teens or twenties with Graves' ophthalmopathy. The sample taken for sequencing was blood.

CDR3 residues: CASSFASYNEQFF. CDR3 nucleotides: TGTGCCAGCAGTTTTGCGAGTTACAATGAGCAGTTCTTC. V and J are TRBV28 and TRBJ2-1; D gene unclear. V lost 3 bases and J lost 4, with 7 bases in between. There are 13 residues in the CDR3. The germline V gene encodes CDR1 MDHEN and CDR2 SYDVKM.